The rows below give T cell receptor beta chains drawn from one sample of a study of blood T cell repertoires in COVID-19. Profiled with immunoSEQ multiplex PCR; TCRdb holds only in-frame clones, not every one. In the table there are 200,000 to 250,000 clones, roughly 81% of which are singletons. Material: peripheral blood. The receptor set was obtained from a woman in her forties or fifties with active or convalescent COVID-19. Both conserved end residues are part of each CDR3. Each record gives: CDR3 protein, CDR3 DNA, V gene, clone size, D gene, J gene. The D gene is left open where the match is weak. Size values are once, few and many counts, or a class for expanded clones, and some rows have none.

CDR3aa: CASTNEAGAGETQYF
CDR3nt: TGTGCCAGCACGAATGAAGCGGGAGCCGGTGAGACCCAGTACTTC
v_gene: TRBV7-6
abundance: -
d_gene: TRBD2
j_gene: TRBJ2-5

CDR3aa: CASSQGQGPNYGYTF
CDR3nt: TGTGCCAGCAGCCAGGGACAGGGGCCTAACTATGGCTACACCTTC
v_gene: TRBV7-9
abundance: -
d_gene: TRBD1
j_gene: TRBJ1-2

CDR3aa: CASSLVRDNSPLHF
CDR3nt: TGTGCCAGCAGCCTCGTGAGGGATAATTCACCCCTCCACTTT
v_gene: TRBV7-9
abundance: -
d_gene: -
j_gene: TRBJ1-6

CDR3aa: CASSASWTGGNQPQHF
CDR3nt: TGTGCCAGCAGCGCTTCATGGACAGGGGGTAATCAGCCCCAGCATTTT
v_gene: TRBV7-9
abundance: -
d_gene: TRBD1
j_gene: TRBJ1-5

CDR3aa: CASSWRDLTTGELFF
CDR3nt: TGTGCCAGCAGTTGGAGGGACCTCACCACCGGGGAGCTGTTTTTT
v_gene: TRBV2
abundance: -
d_gene: -
j_gene: TRBJ2-2

CDR3aa: CARSLGHNEKLFF
CDR3nt: TGTGCCAGAAGCTTGGGACATAATGAAAAACTGTTTTTT
v_gene: TRBV5-3
abundance: once
d_gene: -
j_gene: TRBJ1-4

CDR3aa: CASSRTTGELVTEAFF
CDR3nt: TGTGCCAGCTCACGGACGACAGGGGAGTTGGTCACTGAAGCTTTCTTT
v_gene: TRBV18
abundance: -
d_gene: TRBD1
j_gene: TRBJ1-1

CDR3aa: CASSYQPLASGGGYTF
CDR3nt: TGTGCCAGCAGTTACCAGCCTTTAGCATCCGGGGGTGGCTACACCTTC
v_gene: TRBV6-5
abundance: -
d_gene: -
j_gene: TRBJ1-2

CDR3aa: CASSSGQNTQYF
CDR3nt: TGTGCCAGCAGCTCGGGACAGAATACGCAGTATTTT
v_gene: TRBV6-4
abundance: few
d_gene: TRBD1
j_gene: TRBJ2-3

CDR3aa: CASGRGNYGYTF
CDR3nt: TGTGCCAGCGGACGGGGAAACTATGGCTACACCTTC
v_gene: TRBV6-5
abundance: -
d_gene: -
j_gene: TRBJ1-2

CDR3aa: CASSFGAGRANEQFF
CDR3nt: TGTGCCAGCAGCTTTGGGGCGGGGAGAGCGAATGAGCAGTTCTTC
v_gene: TRBV13
abundance: many
d_gene: -
j_gene: TRBJ2-1

CDR3aa: CATSDIRGRTGELFF
CDR3nt: TGTGCCACCAGTGATATCAGGGGTAGAACCGGGGAGCTGTTTTTT
v_gene: TRBV24-1
abundance: -
d_gene: -
j_gene: TRBJ2-2

CDR3aa: CAWSSQITDTQYF
CDR3nt: TGTGCCTGGAGCTCTCAGATCACAGATACGCAGTATTTT
v_gene: TRBV30
abundance: -
d_gene: -
j_gene: TRBJ2-3

CDR3aa: CASSLDLGRNTEAFF
CDR3nt: TGCGCCAGCAGCTTGGATCTTGGGAGGAACACTGAAGCTTTCTTT
v_gene: TRBV5-1
abundance: few
d_gene: -
j_gene: TRBJ1-1

CDR3aa: CASSLREGRDNSPLHF
CDR3nt: TGTGCCAGCAGCCTCAGGGAGGGACGGGATAATTCACCCCTCCACTTT
v_gene: TRBV4-2
abundance: -
d_gene: -
j_gene: TRBJ1-6

CDR3aa: CSASRGRGNEQFF
CDR3nt: TGCAGTGCTAGTCGGGGTCGCGGCAATGAGCAGTTCTTC
v_gene: TRBV20-1
abundance: -
d_gene: -
j_gene: TRBJ2-1

CDR3aa: CASSSGLSYGYTF
CDR3nt: TGTGCCAGCAGCTCAGGACTGTCATATGGCTACACCTTC
v_gene: TRBV12-3/TRBV12-4
abundance: few
d_gene: -
j_gene: TRBJ1-2

CDR3aa: CASSGQPNSPLHF
CDR3nt: TGTGCCAGCAGTGGACAGCCTAATTCACCCCTCCACTTT
v_gene: TRBV7-3
abundance: -
d_gene: -
j_gene: TRBJ1-6

CDR3aa: CASSLILEKLFF
CDR3nt: TGTGCCAGCAGCTTAATTCTTGAAAAACTGTTTTTT
v_gene: TRBV7-9
abundance: -
d_gene: -
j_gene: TRBJ1-4

CDR3aa: CASSLDSRNQPQHF
CDR3nt: TGTGCCAGCAGCTTAGATAGCCGAAATCAGCCCCAGCATTTT
v_gene: TRBV7-9
abundance: -
d_gene: -
j_gene: TRBJ1-5

CDR3aa: CASSRSVDRVSVGGQRTEAFF
CDR3nt: TGTGCCAGCTCACGATCGGTGGACAGGGTTAGTGTGGGAGGCCAAAGAACTGAAGCTTTCTTT
v_gene: TRBV18
abundance: -
d_gene: TRBD1
j_gene: TRBJ1-1

CDR3aa: CASSVNALVGSPLHF
CDR3nt: TGTGCCAGCAGCGTAAACGCCCTTGTCGGTTCACCCCTCCACTTT
v_gene: TRBV9
abundance: few
d_gene: -
j_gene: TRBJ1-6

CDR3aa: CASSLVAGGGYEQYF
CDR3nt: TGTGCCAGCAGCTTGGTAGCGGGAGGGGGGTACGAGCAGTACTTC
v_gene: TRBV5-6
abundance: -
d_gene: TRBD2
j_gene: TRBJ2-7

CDR3aa: CASSWKSGLSSPLHF
CDR3nt: TGTGCCAGCAGTTGGAAGAGCGGGCTTTCTTCACCCCTCCACTTT
v_gene: TRBV28
abundance: -
d_gene: -
j_gene: TRBJ1-6

CDR3aa: CASRATNGYNEQFF
CDR3nt: TGTGCCAGCAGAGCGACTAACGGCTACAATGAGCAGTTCTTC
v_gene: TRBV2
abundance: -
d_gene: -
j_gene: TRBJ2-1

CDR3aa: CASSPSRAYTGELFF
CDR3nt: TGTGCCAGCAGCCCGAGCAGGGCGTACACCGGGGAGCTGTTTTTT
v_gene: TRBV5-6
abundance: -
d_gene: -
j_gene: TRBJ2-2

CDR3aa: CASSPSWLPYNEQFF
CDR3nt: TGTGCCAGCAGCCCCTCCTGGCTCCCCTACAATGAGCAGTTCTTC
v_gene: TRBV3-1/TRBV3-2
abundance: -
d_gene: -
j_gene: TRBJ2-1

CDR3aa: CASSQWAAGDNGYTF
CDR3nt: TGTGCCAGCAGCCAATGGGCCGCAGGGGACAATGGCTACACCTTC
v_gene: TRBV3-1/TRBV3-2
abundance: -
d_gene: -
j_gene: TRBJ1-2

CDR3aa: CASSLGQGGEKLFF
CDR3nt: TGCGCCAGCAGCTTGGGACAGGGGGGTGAAAAACTGTTTTTT
v_gene: TRBV5-1
abundance: -
d_gene: TRBD1
j_gene: TRBJ1-4

CDR3aa: CASSPLTGNQPQHF
CDR3nt: TGTGCCAGCAGCCCCCTAACCGGCAATCAGCCCCAGCATTTT
v_gene: TRBV6-6
abundance: -
d_gene: -
j_gene: TRBJ1-5